The 15 T cell receptor beta chains listed next were all sequenced from one sample in a study of shared clonotypes between healthy human individuals. Profiling relied on immunoSEQ multiplex PCR, and the TCRdb table lists in-frame clones only, not all of them. This sample has over 800,000 clones; nearly 95% occur once, and the top ten carry around 24%. CD45RO negativity and positive selection for CCR7 defined naive CD8 cells, a population that excluded terminally differentiated effector memory CD45RA+ cells. Material: naive CD8+ T cells sorted from blood. The receptors stem from a man aged 25-45 years in good health.

The CDR3 coding sequence is TGTGCCAGCTCACCACCTTGGGGTGACTCCTACAATGAGCAGTTCTTC. Translated: CASSPPWGDSYNEQFF. This rearrangement joins TRBV18 to TRBJ2-1; no clear D gene. CDR1 is KGHSH, CDR2 LQKENI, per germline. Trimming took off 0 bases at V and 0 bases at J, with 9 bases between the two ends. CDR3 length: 16 residues.

The chain links TRBV30 to TRBJ2-1, with 13 bases matching TRBD2. V was clipped by 1 base and J by 5 bases; unmatched bases: 2. The CDR3 extends over 15 amino acids. Germline V gene data show CDR1 as GTSNPN and CDR2 as SVGIG (reference sequence). The CDR3 DNA sequence: TGTGCCTGGAGTGCCGGGACTAGCGGGAACAATGAGCAGTTCTTC. Translating gives CAWSAGTSGNNEQFF.

The chain joins TRBV28 to TRBJ2-5; tentative D call: TRBD1 (5 bases). Germline CDR1 is MDHEN and CDR2 is SYDVKM. Trimming took 6 bases from V and 7 from J, leaving 12 bases between them. The CDR3 is 12 residues long. CDR3 protein: CASSPWGGTQYF. Here the CDR3 DNA reads TGTGCCAGCAGCCCGTGGGGCGGGACCCAGTACTTC.

V and J are TRBV27 and TRBJ2-1, with D maybe TRBD2 (5 bases). Trimming shortened V by 2 bases and J by 9 bases, and 11 bases separated the two germline ends. The CDR3 contains 13 residues. CDR1 is MNHEY and CDR2 is SMNVEV in the germline V gene (reference sequence). The DNA of the CDR3 is TGTGCCAGCAGTTTAGGGAGTCTCACTGAGCAGTTCTTC. Translation gives CASSLGSLTEQFF.

The chain is built from TRBV7-2 and TRBJ2-7; no reliable D call. V lost 1 base and J 1 base, leaving 8 bases between the germline ends. The germline V gene encodes CDR1 SGHTA and CDR2 FQGNSA. This CDR3 is built from 14 residues. The CDR3 DNA reads TGTGCCAGCAGCTTAGTTGGCCGGTCCTACGAGCAGTACTTC. Translating it yields CASSLVGRSYEQYF.

As DNA, the CDR3 is TGTGCCAGCAGCTTAGTATCCCCGGTGGAGAATGAGCAGTTCTTC. This gives the protein CASSLVSPVENEQFF. This rearrangement joins TRBV7-9 to TRBJ2-1, with D unclear. The CDR3 length is 15 residues. The V and J ends lost 1 base and 7 bases respectively, with 14 bases between them. CDR1 and CDR2 from the germline V gene are SEHNR and FQNEAQ (reference sequence).

The rearrangement uses TRBV7-9 and TRBJ2-3; TRBD2 agrees at 9 bases. Germline assignment: CDR1 SEHNR and CDR2 FQNEAQ (reference sequence). The CDR3 length is 17 residues. The junction had 9 bases not matched to a gene; V was cut back by 4 bases and J by 1 base. The chain's CDR3 is CASSSVVAGAGTDTQYF. The CDR3 nucleotides are TGTGCCAGCAGCTCCGTGGTAGCGGGAGCTGGCACAGATACGCAGTATTTT.

The chain has TRBV5-4 and TRBJ2-3, with 8 bases that match TRBD2. CDR1 is SGHNT and CDR2 is YYREEE in the germline V gene (reference sequence). The CDR3 extends over 15 amino acids. V trimming: 4 bases; J trimming: 2 bases; junction bases outside the gene matches: 6. CDR3 nucleotides: TGTGCCAGCAGCCACATAGCGGGAAACACAGATACGCAGTATTTT. Translating it yields CASSHIAGNTDTQYF. Looking up the rest from reference TRBV5-4 and TRBJ2-3 gives the full variable domain: ETGVTQSPTHLIKTRGQQVTLRCSSQSGHNTVSWYQQALGQGPQFIFQYYREEENGRGNFPPRFSGLQFPNYSSELNVNALELDDSALYLCASSHIAGNTDTQYFGPGTRLTVL.

This chain's CDR3 is CASSQGQGLANEQFF. The CDR3 DNA reads as TGCGCCAGCAGCCAAGGTCAGGGACTAGCCAATGAGCAGTTCTTC. The chain is built from TRBV4-3 and TRBJ2-1, with 9 bases aligning to TRBD2. CDR1 is LGHNA and CDR2 is YSLEER in the germline V gene. The CDR3 runs 15 residues. J lost 6 bases, V lost 1 base, and 4 bases had no gene match.

This chain uses TRBV14 with TRBJ1-1; a possible D gene is TRBD1 (6 bases). V lost 4 bases, J lost 6 bases, and 12 bases lay in between. The CDR3 is made up of 13 amino acids. CDR1 is SGHDN and CDR2 is FVKESK in the germline V gene. CDR3 residues: CASSLDSSPEAFF. CDR3 DNA: TGTGCCAGCAGCCTGGACAGTTCGCCTGAAGCTTTCTTT.

The chain combines TRBV6-1 with TRBJ2-7, with a weak D call TRBD1 (5 bases). This CDR3 comprises 16 residues. V was cut by 2 bases and J by 3 bases, with 17 bases left in between. Looked up from germline, CDR1 is MNHNS and CDR2 is SASEGT. The CDR3 DNA sequence: TGTGCCAGCAGTGAACCCCGCCTCGACAGTTACTACGAGCAGTACTTC. It encodes CASSEPRLDSYYEQYF.

This clone came up once. Within the sample, other DNA sequences also encode this same CDR3. The chain uses TRBV27 and TRBJ1-5; D uncertain. V was trimmed by 3 bases and J by 3 bases, leaving 9 bases between them. The CDR3 runs to 14 residues. Germline assignment: CDR1 MNHEY and CDR2 SMNVEV (reference sequence). The CDR3 nucleotides read TGTGCCAGCAGTTTTCTGGGTTCCAATCAGCCCCAGCATTTT. Amino acid sequence: CASSFLGSNQPQHF.

The chain links TRBV9 to TRBJ1-2, with a possible D match to TRBD1 (5 bases). The CDR3 has 11 amino acids. The germline CDR1 and CDR2 sequences are SGDLS and YYNGEE. Trimming stripped 7 bases from V and 7 bases from J, with 11 bases between. Here the CDR3 reads CASEDTGGYTF. Written as DNA, the CDR3 is TGTGCCAGCGAGGACACGGGTGGCTACACCTTC.

V usage is TRBV10-1 and J usage is TRBJ2-7; 11 bases line up with TRBD2. Trimming took 5 bases from V and 5 from J; bases not matched to a gene: 8. Germline loops: CDR1 WNHNN, CDR2 SYGVQD (reference sequence). The CDR3 sequence is 15 residues long. The CDR3 coding sequence is TGCGCCAGCAGTTCTTCCCTAGCGGGAGGTCACGAGCAGTACTTC. This encodes CASSSSLAGGHEQYF.

This clone turned up a few times. V and J are TRBV14 and TRBJ2-1, with D uncertain. The CDR3 extends over 12 amino acids. V was shortened by 4 bases and J by 9 bases, with 10 bases between the two germline ends. The germline V gene encodes CDR1 SGHDN and CDR2 FVKESK. CDR3 nucleotide sequence: TGTGCCAGCAGCCTTTCGTATTCTGAGCAGTTCTTC. Its translation: CASSLSYSEQFF. The full variable domain, completed using reference TRBV14 and TRBJ2-1, is EAGVTQFPSHSVIEKGQTVTLRCDPISGHDNLYWYRRVMGKEIKFLLHFVKESKQDESGMPNNRFLAERTGGTYSTLKVQPAELEDSGVYFCASSLSYSEQFFGPGTRLTVL.